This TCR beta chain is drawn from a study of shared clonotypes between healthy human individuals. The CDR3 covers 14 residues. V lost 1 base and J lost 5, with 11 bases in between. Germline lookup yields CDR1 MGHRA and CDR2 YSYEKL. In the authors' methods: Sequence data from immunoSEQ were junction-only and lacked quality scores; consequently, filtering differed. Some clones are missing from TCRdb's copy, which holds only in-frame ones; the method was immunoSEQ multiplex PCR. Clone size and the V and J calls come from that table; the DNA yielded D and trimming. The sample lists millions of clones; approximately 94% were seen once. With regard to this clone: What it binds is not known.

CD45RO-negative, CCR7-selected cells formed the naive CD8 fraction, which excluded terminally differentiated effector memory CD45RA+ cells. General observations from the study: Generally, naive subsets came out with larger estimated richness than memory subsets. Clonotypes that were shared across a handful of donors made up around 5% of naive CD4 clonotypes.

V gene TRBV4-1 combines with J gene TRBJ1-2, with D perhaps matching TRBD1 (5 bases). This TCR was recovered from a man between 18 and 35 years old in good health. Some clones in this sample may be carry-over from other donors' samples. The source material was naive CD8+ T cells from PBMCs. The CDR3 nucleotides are TGCGCCAGCAGCCAAGTGCCAGGGTTATATGGCTACACCTTC. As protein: CASSQVPGLYGYTF.